The 18 T cell receptor beta chains presented below share a single source sample, sequenced in a study of T cells in localized non-small cell lung cancer. Clones were read by immunoSEQ multiplex PCR, and TCRdb kept only the in-frame ones, dropping some. The table has nearly 40,000 clones, roughly 86% seen once. This specimen was peripheral blood, taken before any cancer treatment. Source of these receptors: a man between 18 and 49 years old with stage I lung adenocarcinoma.

CDR3 protein: CASSQTRVETQYF. In DNA form, the CDR3 reads TGCGCCAGCAGTCAAACGAGAGTGGAGACCCAGTACTTC. The gene calls are TRBV4-3 and TRBJ2-5; no clear D gene. The CDR3 runs to 13 residues. V was cut by 6 bases and J by 5 bases, with 13 bases left in between. Germline loops: CDR1 LGHNA, CDR2 YSLEER.

The chain uses TRBV30 and TRBJ2-2; D is unclear. Trimming took 0 bases from V and 6 from J, leaving 8 bases between them. Germline V gene data show CDR1 as GTSNPN and CDR2 as SVGIG (reference sequence). The CDR3 length is 13 residues. CDR3 region: CAWSVEVAGELFF. The CDR3 region has the DNA TGTGCCTGGAGTGTAGAGGTTGCCGGGGAGCTGTTTTTT.

The genes are TRBV30 and TRBJ1-3; a weak D match, TRBD1 (5 bases). The V end lost 1 base, the J end lost 4 bases, and 14 bases lay between the germline ends. Germline V gives CDR1 GTSNPN, CDR2 SVGIG (reference sequence). The CDR3 is 15 amino acids. CDR3 region: CAWSARGVGGNTIYF. In nucleotides, the CDR3 is TGTGCCTGGAGTGCTCGGGGGGTAGGAGGAAACACCATATATTTT. The full variable domain, its missing parts supplied by reference TRBV30 and TRBJ1-3, is SQTIHQWPATLVQPVGSPLSLECTVEGTSNPNLYWYRQAAGRGLQLLFYSVGIGQISSEVPQNLSASRPQDRQFILSSKKLLLSDSGFYLCAWSARGVGGNTIYFGEGSWLTVV.

This clone appeared a single time. J is TRBJ1-2 and V is TRBV18; D is possibly TRBD1 (6 bases). V was clipped by 6 bases and J by 0 bases, with 23 bases between them. Germline V lookup: CDR1 KGHSH, CDR2 LQKENI. The CDR3 sequence is 18 residues long. DNA of the CDR3: TGTGCCAGCTCCCCTGACAGGCAATCACAAAGTACTAACTATGGCTACACCTTC. The encoded protein is CASSPDRQSQSTNYGYTF.

The chain employs TRBV6-6 and TRBJ2-7; either TRBD1 or TRBD2 may fit D (5 bases each). This CDR3 is built from 15 residues. CDR1 is MNHNY and CDR2 is SVGAGI in the germline V gene (reference sequence). Deletions cut 6 bases from V and 6 bases from J, with 21 bases between. The CDR3 reads CASRNPGTDPFEQYF. In DNA, the CDR3 is TGTGCCAGCAGGAATCCGGGGACGGACCCCTTCGAGCAGTACTTC.

The chain couples TRBV5-5 to TRBJ2-5; TRBD1 matches at 8 bases. The CDR3 spans 14 residues. Trimming cost V 2 bases and J 4 bases; bases outside gene matches: 4. Germline V gives CDR1 SGHKS, CDR2 YYEKEE (reference sequence). CDR3 sequence reads: CASSFDRGGETQYF. For the CDR3, the DNA is TGTGCCAGCAGCTTCGACAGGGGTGGAGAGACCCAGTACTTC.

V gene TRBV28 combines with J gene TRBJ1-5; tentatively, D is TRBD1 (6 bases). Germline V gene lookup returns CDR1 MDHEN and CDR2 SYDVKM. Trimming stripped 6 bases from V and 5 bases from J, with 20 bases between. The CDR3 is made up of 16 amino acids. CDR3 DNA: TGTGCCAGCAGCGTCTCGACTAACAGGGAGGATCAGCCCCAGCATTTT. It yields the protein CASSVSTNREDQPQHF.

The V call is TRBV2, the J call TRBJ2-3; no definite D call. V lost 8 bases to trimming and J lost 2 bases, with 8 bases between them. Germline CDR1 SNHLY, CDR2 FYNNEI. The CDR3 runs 12 residues. For the CDR3, the DNA is TGTGCCAGCGGCTCATTCACAGATACGCAGTATTTT. It specifies CASGSFTDTQYF.

This chain links TRBV6-5 with TRBJ2-7; D is possibly TRBD1 (6 bases). This CDR3 spans 13 amino acids. V lost 6 bases to trimming and J lost 3 bases, with 12 bases between them. The germline V gene encodes CDR1 MNHEY and CDR2 SVGAGI. DNA of the CDR3: TGTGCCAGCAGGCCTGGACAGAACTACGAGCAGTACTTC. Encoded protein: CASRPGQNYEQYF.

The chain recombines TRBV30 with TRBJ1-6; possibly TRBD1 for D (6 bases). There are 16 residues in the CDR3. Deletions cut 3 bases from V and 0 bases from J, with 12 bases between. CDR1 is GTSNPN and CDR2 is SVGIG in the germline V gene (reference sequence). CDR3 DNA sequence: TGTGCCTGGAGCGAGGGGGAGAGCTCCTATAATTCACCCCTCCACTTT. Protein: CAWSEGESSYNSPLHF.

The CDR3 DNA is TGTGCCAGCAGCGCCGGACAGGGGGTACGGACCGGGGAGCTGTTTTTT. Its protein is CASSAGQGVRTGELFF. The V and J genes are TRBV5-4 and TRBJ2-2; 10 positions agree with TRBD1. The CDR3 contains 16 residues. Germline CDR1 SGHNT, CDR2 YYREEE (reference sequence). Germline trimming cut 4 bases from V and 5 bases from J; bases unmatched to any gene: 8.

V usage is TRBV5-1 and J usage is TRBJ1-6; D remains ambiguous. CDR1 is SGHRS and CDR2 is YFSETQ in the germline V gene. CDR3 length: 15 residues. The germline V and J ends were trimmed by 6 bases and 6 bases, with 16 bases remaining between them. The chain's CDR3 is CASTSLWGGNSPLHF. The CDR3 DNA is TGCGCCAGCACCTCGCTGTGGGGTGGTAATTCACCCCTCCACTTT.

The gene calls are TRBV18 and TRBJ1-2; TRBD1 agrees at 10 bases. The V and J ends lost 4 bases and 9 bases, in that order; junction bases with no gene match: 11. Germline V CDR1 and CDR2: KGHSH, LQKENI. This CDR3 is built from 15 residues. For the CDR3, the DNA is TGTGCCAGCTCACGAGGGACAGGGGATAATTTTCGCTACACCTTC. Protein: CASSRGTGDNFRYTF.

The chain links TRBV6-5 to TRBJ1-4; D remains ambiguous. CDR1 and CDR2 (germline): MNHEY, SVGAGI. Trimming removed 6 bases at V and 7 bases at J, with 15 bases between. The CDR3 spans 14 residues. CDR3 sequence: CASRGGRAFEKLFF. CDR3 DNA sequence: TGTGCCAGCAGAGGAGGGAGGGCCTTTGAAAAACTGTTTTTT.

The gene calls are TRBV4-3 and TRBJ1-3; unclear D gene. V lost 0 bases, J lost 1 base, and 10 bases lay in between. Germline V CDR1 and CDR2: LGHNA, YSLEER. This CDR3 has 16 residues. CDR3 in DNA: TGCGCCAGCAGCCAAGAGTTAAGGGTTTCTGGAAACACCATATATTTT. Protein: CASSQELRVSGNTIYF.

For the CDR3, the DNA is TGTGCCAGCAGTGACCACGGGACGGTATCGCAGTATTTT. As protein: CASSDHGTVSQYF. This chain links TRBV25-1 with TRBJ2-3; either TRBD1 or TRBD2 may supply D (5 bases each). The CDR3 is made up of 13 amino acids. The germline CDR1 and CDR2 sequences are MGHDK and SYGVNS. Between the trimmed V and J ends, which lost 3 bases and 10 bases, there was a span of 14 bases.

This clone appeared a few times. The chain has TRBV7-9 and TRBJ1-1, with no clear D. The CDR3 is 14 amino acids. Germline V lookup: CDR1 SEHNR, CDR2 FQNEAQ (reference sequence). With 3 bases removed from V and 1 base from J, the gap between germline ends came to 9 bases. The CDR3 DNA sequence: TGTGCCAGCAGCTTTTGGCAGCAGAACACTGAAGCTTTCTTT. This gives the protein CASSFWQQNTEAFF.

The chain uses TRBV7-2 and TRBJ2-2; D gene uncertain. The CDR3 sequence is 13 residues long. CDR1 is SGHTA, CDR2 FQGNSA, per germline. The ends were cut back, 1 base at V and 8 bases at J, with 8 bases in the middle. CDR3 nucleotide sequence: TGTGCCAGCAGCTTAGAGCCTACTGGGGAGCTGTTTTTT. This gives the protein CASSLEPTGELFF.